This entry concerns a single TCR beta chain. What it binds is not known. TCRdb's table, derived via immunoSEQ multiplex PCR, lists solely in-frame clones and lacks some. The sample consists of a few million clones, 85% to 95% of them appearing once. This sample was included in a study of shared clonotypes between healthy human individuals. General study results and limits: What limited the represented genetic and exposure-history diversity was the small number of donors.

It was into CD45RA+ naive and CD45RA-negative memory subsets that the CD4+ cells were split. Sample: naive CD4+ T cells from PBMCs. As to subset: CD45RA+ positively selected. The clonotype originates from a man aged 18-30 years in good health. Some clones in this sample may be carry-over from other donors' samples.

DNA for the CDR3: TGCGCCAGCACCAAACAGGGGGCCTTCAACTCTGGGGCCAACGTCCTGACTTTC. This sequence encodes CASTKQGAFNSGANVLTF. The chain employs TRBV5-1 and TRBJ2-6; 9 positions agree with TRBD1. This CDR3 is 18 amino acids long. V was pared by 6 bases and J by 0 bases, with 10 bases of the junction left unmatched. Germline CDR1 reads SGHRS; CDR2 reads YFSETQ.